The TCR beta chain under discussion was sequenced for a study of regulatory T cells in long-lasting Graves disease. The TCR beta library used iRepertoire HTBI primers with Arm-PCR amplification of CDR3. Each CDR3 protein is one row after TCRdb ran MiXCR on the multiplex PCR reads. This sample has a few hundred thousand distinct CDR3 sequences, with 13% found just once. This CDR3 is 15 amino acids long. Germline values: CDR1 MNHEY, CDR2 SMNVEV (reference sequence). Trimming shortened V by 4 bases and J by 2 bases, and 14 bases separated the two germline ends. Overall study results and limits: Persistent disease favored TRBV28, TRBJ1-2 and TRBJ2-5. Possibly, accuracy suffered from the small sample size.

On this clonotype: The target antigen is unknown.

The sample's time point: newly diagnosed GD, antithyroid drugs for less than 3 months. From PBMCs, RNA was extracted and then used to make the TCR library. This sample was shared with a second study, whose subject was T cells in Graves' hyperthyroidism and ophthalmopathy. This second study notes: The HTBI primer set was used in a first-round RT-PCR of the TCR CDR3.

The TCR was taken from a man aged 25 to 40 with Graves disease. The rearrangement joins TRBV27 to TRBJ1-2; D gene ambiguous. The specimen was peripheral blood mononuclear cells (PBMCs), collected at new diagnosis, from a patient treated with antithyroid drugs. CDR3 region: CASSSLPQVNYGYTF. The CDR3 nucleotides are TGTGCCAGCAGTTCCCTTCCGCAGGTGAACTATGGCTACACCTTC.